The sequence of this T cell receptor (beta chain) was determined in a study of patients and donors after allogeneic stem cell transplantation. Trimming took off 6 bases at V and 6 bases at J, with 14 bases between the two ends. The CDR3 runs 13 residues. Germline V lookup: CDR1 SGHVS, CDR2 FQNEAQ. Only a few counts were recorded for this clonotype. TCRdb recomputed calls from the RT-PCR reads with MiXCR, one row per CDR3 protein. The sample shows 190,000 or so distinct CDR3 sequences, less than 50% of them seen only once. The chain couples TRBV7-8 to TRBJ1-2; the D gene is possibly TRBD1 (5 bases). Material for sequencing was blood, either unsorted or a sorted T cell fraction (not recorded which). This receptor was obtained from a human donor who was either an allogeneic HSCT recipient or a stem cell or donor lymphocyte infusion donor (not recorded which). It is not recorded whose cells these are; they may come from a transplant donor. CDR3 sequence (DNA): TGTGCCAGCAGGGGGGAGGTTCAAAATGGCTACACCTTC. Residues: CASRGEVQNGYTF.